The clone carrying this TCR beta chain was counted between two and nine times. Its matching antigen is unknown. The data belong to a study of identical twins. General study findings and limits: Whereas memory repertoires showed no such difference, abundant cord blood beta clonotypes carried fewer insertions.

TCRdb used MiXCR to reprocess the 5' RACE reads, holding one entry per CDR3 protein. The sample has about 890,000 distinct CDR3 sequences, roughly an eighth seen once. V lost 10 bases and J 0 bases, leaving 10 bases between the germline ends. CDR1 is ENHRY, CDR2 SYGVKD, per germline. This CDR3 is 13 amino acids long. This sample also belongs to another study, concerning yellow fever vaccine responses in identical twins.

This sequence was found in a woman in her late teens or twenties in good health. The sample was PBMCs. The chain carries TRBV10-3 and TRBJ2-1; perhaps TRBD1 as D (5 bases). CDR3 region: CATLQGSYNEQFF. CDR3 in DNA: TGTGCCACCCTCCAGGGCTCCTACAATGAGCAGTTCTTC.